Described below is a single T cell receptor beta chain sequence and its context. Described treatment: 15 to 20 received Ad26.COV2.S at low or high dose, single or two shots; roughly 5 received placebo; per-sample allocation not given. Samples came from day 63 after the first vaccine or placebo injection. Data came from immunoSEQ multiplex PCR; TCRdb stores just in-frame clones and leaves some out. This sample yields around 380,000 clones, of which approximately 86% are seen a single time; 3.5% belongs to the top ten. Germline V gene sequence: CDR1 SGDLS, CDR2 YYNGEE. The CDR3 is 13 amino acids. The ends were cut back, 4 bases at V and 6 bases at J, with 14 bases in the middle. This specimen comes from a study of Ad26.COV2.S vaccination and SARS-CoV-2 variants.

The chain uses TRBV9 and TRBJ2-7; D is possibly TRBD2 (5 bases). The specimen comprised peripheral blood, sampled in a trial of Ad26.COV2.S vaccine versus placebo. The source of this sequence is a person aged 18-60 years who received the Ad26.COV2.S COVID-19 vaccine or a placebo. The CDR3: CASSPLTEGEQYF. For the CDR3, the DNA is TGTGCCAGCAGCCCTCTGACCGAGGGCGAGCAGTACTTC. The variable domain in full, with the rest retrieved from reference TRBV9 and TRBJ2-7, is DSGVTQTPKHLITATGQRVTLRCSPRSGDLSVYWYQQSLDQGLQFLIQYYNGEERAKGNILERFSAQQFPDLHSELNLSSLELGDSALYFCASSPLTEGEQYFGPGTRLTVT.